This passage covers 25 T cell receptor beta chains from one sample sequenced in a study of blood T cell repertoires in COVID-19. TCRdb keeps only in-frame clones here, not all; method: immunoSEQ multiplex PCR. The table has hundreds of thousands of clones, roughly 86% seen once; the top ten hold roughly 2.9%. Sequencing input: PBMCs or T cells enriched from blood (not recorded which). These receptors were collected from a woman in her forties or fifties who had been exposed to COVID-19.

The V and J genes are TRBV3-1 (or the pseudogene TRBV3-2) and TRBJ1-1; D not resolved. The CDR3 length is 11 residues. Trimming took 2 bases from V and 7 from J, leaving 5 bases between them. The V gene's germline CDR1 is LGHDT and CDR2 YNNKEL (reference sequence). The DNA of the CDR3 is TGTGCCAGCAGCCAATATCTTGAAGCTTTCTTT. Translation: CASSQYLEAFF.

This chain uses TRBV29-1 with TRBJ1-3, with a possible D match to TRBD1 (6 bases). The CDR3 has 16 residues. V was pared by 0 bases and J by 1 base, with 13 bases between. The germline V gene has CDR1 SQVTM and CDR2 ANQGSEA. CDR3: CSVEDWVGGSGNTIYF. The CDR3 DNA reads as TGCAGCGTTGAAGATTGGGTAGGGGGTTCTGGAAACACCATATATTTT. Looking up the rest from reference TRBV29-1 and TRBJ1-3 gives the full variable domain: SAVISQKPSRDICQRGTSLTIQCQVDSQVTMMFWYRQQPGQSLTLIATANQGSEATYESGFVIDKFPISRPNLTFSTLTVSNMSPEDSSIYLCSVEDWVGGSGNTIYFGEGSWLTVV.

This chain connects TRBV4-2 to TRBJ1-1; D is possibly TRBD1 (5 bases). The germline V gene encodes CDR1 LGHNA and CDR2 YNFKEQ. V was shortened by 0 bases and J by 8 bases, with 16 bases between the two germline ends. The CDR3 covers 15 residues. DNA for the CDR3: TGTGCCAGCAGCCAAGATAGGGGCCAGTTCGAGGAAGCTTTCTTT. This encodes CASSQDRGQFEEAFF.

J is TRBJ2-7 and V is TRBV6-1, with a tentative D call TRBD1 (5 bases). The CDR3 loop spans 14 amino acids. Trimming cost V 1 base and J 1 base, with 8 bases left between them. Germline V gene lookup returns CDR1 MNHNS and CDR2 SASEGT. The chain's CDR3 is CASSEGTFSYEQYF. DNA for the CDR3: TGTGCCAGCAGTGAAGGGACATTTTCCTACGAGCAGTACTTC.

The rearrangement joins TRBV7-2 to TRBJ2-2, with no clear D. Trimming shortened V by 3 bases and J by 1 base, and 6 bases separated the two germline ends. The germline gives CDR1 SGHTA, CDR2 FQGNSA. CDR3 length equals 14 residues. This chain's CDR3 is CASSFVQNTGELFF. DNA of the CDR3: TGTGCCAGCAGCTTTGTTCAGAACACCGGGGAGCTGTTTTTT.

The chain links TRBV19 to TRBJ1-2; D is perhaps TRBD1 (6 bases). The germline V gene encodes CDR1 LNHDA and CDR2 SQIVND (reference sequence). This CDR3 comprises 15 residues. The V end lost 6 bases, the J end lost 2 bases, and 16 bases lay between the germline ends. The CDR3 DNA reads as TGTGCCAGTAGACCTTTGGACAGTATGAACTATGGCTACACCTTC. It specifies CASRPLDSMNYGYTF.

Here the CDR3 reads CASSPLQGLGSFEQYF. The DNA for the CDR3 is TGTGCCAGTAGTCCGCTACAGGGCTTGGGGTCTTTCGAGCAGTACTTC. This chain connects TRBV19 to TRBJ2-7; tentatively, D is TRBD1 (6 bases). The CDR3 spans 16 residues. Germline V gene data show CDR1 as LNHDA and CDR2 as SQIVND (reference sequence). Trimming left V 5 bases short and J 6 bases short, with 23 bases between. Filled out from reference TRBV19 and TRBJ2-7, the complete variable domain reads DGGITQSPKYLFRKEGQNVTLSCEQNLNHDAMYWYRQDPGQGLRLIYYSQIVNDFQKGDIAEGYSVSREKKESFPLTVTSAQKNPTAFYLCASSPLQGLGSFEQYFGPGTRLTVT.

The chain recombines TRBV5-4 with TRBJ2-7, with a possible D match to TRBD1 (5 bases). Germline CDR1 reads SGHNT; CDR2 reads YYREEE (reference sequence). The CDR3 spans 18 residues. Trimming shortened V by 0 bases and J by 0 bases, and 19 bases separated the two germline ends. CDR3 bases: TGTGCCAGCAGCTTGGGGTCGTCGCACAGGATGAGCTCCTACGAGCAGTACTTC. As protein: CASSLGSSHRMSSYEQYF.

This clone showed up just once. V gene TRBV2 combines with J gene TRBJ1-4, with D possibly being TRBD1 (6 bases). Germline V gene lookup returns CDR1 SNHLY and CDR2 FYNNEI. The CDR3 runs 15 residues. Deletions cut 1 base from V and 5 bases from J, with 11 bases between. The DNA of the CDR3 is TGTGCCAGCAGTGAAGAAGGGGGAACAAATGAAAAACTGTTTTTT. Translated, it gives CASSEEGGTNEKLFF. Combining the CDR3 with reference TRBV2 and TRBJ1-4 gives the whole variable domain EPEVTQTPSHQVTQMGQEVILRCVPISNHLYFYWYRQILGQKVEFLVSFYNNEISEKSEIFDDQFSVERPDGSNFTLKIRSTKLEDSAMYFCASSEEGGTNEKLFFGSGTQLSVL.

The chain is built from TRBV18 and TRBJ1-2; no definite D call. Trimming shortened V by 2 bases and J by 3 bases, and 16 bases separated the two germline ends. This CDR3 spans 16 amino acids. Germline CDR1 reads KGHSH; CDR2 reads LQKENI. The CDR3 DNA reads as TGTGCCAGCTCACCATTCACGGGGAAGGTAGACTATGGCTACACCTTC. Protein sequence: CASSPFTGKVDYGYTF.

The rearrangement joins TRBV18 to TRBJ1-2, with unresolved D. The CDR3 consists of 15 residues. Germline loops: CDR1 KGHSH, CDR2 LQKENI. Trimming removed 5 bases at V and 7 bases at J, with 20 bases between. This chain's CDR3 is CASSVGLTSLPGYTF. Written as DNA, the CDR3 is TGTGCCAGCTCAGTTGGTTTAACCAGTCTCCCTGGCTACACCTTC.

The CDR3 bases are TGTGCCGCCATGACAGGAGGGGGGGAAGAACAGCCCCAGCATTTT. Its translation is CAAMTGGGEEQPQHF. The chain joins TRBV6-6 to TRBJ1-5; maybe TRBD1 (6 bases). Trimming pared 11 bases from V and 7 bases from J, leaving 24 bases between. Germline loops: CDR1 MNHNY, CDR2 SVGAGI (reference sequence). The CDR3 extends over 15 amino acids.

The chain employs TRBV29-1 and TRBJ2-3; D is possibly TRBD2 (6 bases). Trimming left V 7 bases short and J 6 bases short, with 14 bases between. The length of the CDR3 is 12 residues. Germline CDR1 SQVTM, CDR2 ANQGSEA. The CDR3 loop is CSGGGWADTQYF. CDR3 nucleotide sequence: TGCAGCGGGGGAGGATGGGCGGATACGCAGTATTTT.

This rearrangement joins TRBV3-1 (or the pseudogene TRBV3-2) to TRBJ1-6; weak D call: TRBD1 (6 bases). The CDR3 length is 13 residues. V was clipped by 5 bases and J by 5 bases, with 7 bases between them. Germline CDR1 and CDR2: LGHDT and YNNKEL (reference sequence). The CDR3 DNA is TGTGCCAGCAGCTGGACAGATAATTCACCCCTCCACTTT. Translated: CASSWTDNSPLHF.

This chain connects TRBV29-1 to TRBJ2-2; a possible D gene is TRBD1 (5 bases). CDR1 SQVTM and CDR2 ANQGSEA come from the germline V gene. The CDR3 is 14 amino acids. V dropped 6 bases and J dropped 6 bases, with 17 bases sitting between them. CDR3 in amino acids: CSVFPGRGSGELFF. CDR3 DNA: TGCAGCGTATTCCCCGGTAGGGGATCCGGGGAGCTGTTTTTT.

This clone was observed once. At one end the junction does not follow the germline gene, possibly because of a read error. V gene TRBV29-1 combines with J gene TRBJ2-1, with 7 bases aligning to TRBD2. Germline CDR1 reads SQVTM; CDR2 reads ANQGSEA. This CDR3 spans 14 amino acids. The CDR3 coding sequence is TGCAGCGTGGAAGGAGACGGGAGGTACAATGAGCAGTTCTTC. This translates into CSVEGDGRYNEQFF.

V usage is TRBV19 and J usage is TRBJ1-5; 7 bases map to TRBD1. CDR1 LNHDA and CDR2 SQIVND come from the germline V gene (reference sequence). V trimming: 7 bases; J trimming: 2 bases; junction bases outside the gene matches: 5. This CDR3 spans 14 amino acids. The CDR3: CASTGGRRNQPQHF. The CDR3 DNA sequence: TGTGCCAGTACAGGGGGACGGCGCAATCAGCCCCAGCATTTT.

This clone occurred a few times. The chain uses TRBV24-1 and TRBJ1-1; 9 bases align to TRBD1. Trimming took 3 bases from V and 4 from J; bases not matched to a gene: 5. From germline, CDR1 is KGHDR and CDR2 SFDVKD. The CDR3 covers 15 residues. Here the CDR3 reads CATSDRQGDLTEAFF. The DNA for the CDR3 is TGTGCCACCAGTGATAGACAGGGGGATCTCACTGAAGCTTTCTTT.

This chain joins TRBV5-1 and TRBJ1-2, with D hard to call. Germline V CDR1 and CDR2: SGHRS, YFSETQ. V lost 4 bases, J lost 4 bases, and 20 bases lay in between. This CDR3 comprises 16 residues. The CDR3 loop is CASSAGTARRLYGYTF. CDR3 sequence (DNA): TGCGCCAGCAGCGCTGGAACGGCCCGGAGGCTCTATGGCTACACCTTC.

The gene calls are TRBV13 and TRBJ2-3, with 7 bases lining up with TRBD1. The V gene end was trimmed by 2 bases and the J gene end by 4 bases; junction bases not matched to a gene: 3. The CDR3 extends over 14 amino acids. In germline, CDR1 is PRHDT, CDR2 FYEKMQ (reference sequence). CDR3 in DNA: TGTGCCAGCAGCTTACCCCAGGGGGCAGATACGCAGTATTTT. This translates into CASSLPQGADTQYF.

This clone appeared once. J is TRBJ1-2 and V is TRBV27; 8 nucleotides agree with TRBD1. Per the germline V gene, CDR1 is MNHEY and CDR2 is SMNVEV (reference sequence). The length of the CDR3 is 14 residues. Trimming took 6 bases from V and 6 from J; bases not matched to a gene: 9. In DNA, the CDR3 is TGTGCCAGCAGAGTCCATGGGACAGGAAATGGCTACACCTTC. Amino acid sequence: CASRVHGTGNGYTF.

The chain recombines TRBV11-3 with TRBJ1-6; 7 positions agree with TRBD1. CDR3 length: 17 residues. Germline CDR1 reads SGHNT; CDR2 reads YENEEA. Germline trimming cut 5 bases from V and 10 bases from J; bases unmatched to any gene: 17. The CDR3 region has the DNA TGTGCCAGCAGCCCAAAGCAATGTGAGGGGGCGCGATCACCCCTCCACTTT. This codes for CASSPKQCEGARSPLHF.

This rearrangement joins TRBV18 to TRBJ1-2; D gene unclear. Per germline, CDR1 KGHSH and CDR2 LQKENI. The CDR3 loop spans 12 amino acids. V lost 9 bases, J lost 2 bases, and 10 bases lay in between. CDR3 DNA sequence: TGTGCCAGTCCCCGGGAGAACTATGGCTACACCTTC. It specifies CASPRENYGYTF.

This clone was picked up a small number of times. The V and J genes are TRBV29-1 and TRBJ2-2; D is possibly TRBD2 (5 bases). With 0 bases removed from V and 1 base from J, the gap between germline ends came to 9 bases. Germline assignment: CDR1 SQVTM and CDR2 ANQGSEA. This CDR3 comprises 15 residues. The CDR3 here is CSVEDRAENTGELFF. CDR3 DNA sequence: TGCAGCGTTGAAGATCGAGCGGAGAACACCGGGGAGCTGTTTTTT.

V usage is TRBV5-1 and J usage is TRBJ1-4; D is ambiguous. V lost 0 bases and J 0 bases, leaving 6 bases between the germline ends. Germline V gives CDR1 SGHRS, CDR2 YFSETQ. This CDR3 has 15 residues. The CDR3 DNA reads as TGCGCCAGCAGCTTGGGCAGTACAACTAATGAAAAACTGTTTTTT. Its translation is CASSLGSTTNEKLFF.